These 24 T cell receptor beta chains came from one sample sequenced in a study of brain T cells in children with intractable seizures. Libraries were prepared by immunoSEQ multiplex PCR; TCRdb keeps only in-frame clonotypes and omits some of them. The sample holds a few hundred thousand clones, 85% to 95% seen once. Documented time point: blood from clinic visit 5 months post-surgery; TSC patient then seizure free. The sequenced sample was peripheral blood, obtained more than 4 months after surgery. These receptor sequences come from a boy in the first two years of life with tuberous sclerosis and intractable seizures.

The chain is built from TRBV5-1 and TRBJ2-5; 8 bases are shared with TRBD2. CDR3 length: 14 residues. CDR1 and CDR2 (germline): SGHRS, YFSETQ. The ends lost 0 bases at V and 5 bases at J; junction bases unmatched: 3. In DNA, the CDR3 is TGCGCCAGCAGCTTGGCAGCGGGAGACGAGACCCAGTACTTC. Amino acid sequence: CASSLAAGDETQYF.

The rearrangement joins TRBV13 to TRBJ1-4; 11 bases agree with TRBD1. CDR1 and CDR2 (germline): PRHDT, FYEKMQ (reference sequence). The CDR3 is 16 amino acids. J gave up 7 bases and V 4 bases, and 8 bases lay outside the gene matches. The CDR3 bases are TGTGCCAGCAGCTCCCCAGGACAGGGGGCGTCTGAAAAACTGTTTTTT. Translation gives CASSSPGQGASEKLFF.

The CDR3 sequence is CASSLTDAGSNEKLFF. Written as DNA, the CDR3 is TGTGCCAGCAGCCTCACCGATGCGGGGTCTAATGAAAAACTGTTTTTT. The chain uses TRBV7-9 and TRBJ1-4; D is uncertain. The CDR3 spans 16 residues. Trimming left V 5 bases short and J 3 bases short, with 16 bases between. Germline assignment: CDR1 SEHNR and CDR2 FQNEAQ (reference sequence). Variable domain in full (rest from reference TRBV7-9 and TRBJ1-4): DTGVSQNPRHKITKRGQNVTFRCDPISEHNRLYWYRQTLGQGPEFLTYFQNEAQLEKSRLLSDRFSAERPKGSFSTLEIQRTEQGDSAMYLCASSLTDAGSNEKLFFGSGTQLSVL.

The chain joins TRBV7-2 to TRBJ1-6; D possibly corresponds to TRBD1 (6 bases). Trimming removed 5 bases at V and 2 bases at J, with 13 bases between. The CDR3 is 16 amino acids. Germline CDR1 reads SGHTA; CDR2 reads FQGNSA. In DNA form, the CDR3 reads TGTGCCAGCAGCCACCCGGGGGCCGCCTATAATTCACCCCTCCACTTT. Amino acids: CASSHPGAAYNSPLHF.

CDR3 loop: CSASRTAQETQYF. CDR3 DNA: TGCAGTGCTAGTAGGACCGCGCAAGAGACCCAGTACTTC. V usage is TRBV20-1 and J usage is TRBJ2-5, with D uncertain. The ends were cut back, 3 bases at V and 2 bases at J, with 10 bases in the middle. There are 13 residues in the CDR3. The germline V gene has CDR1 DFQATT and CDR2 SNEGSKA (reference sequence).

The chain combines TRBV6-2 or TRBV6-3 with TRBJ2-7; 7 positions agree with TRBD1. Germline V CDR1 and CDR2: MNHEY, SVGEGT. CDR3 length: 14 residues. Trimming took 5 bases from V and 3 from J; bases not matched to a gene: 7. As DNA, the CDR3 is TGTGCCAGCAGTCAAGGGACAGAGGTCTACGAGCAGTACTTC. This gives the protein CASSQGTEVYEQYF.

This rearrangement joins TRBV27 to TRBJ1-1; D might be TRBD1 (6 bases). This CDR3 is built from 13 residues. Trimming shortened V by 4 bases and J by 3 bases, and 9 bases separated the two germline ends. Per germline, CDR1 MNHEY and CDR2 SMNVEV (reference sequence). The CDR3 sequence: CASSYRGYTEAFF. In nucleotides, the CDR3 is TGTGCCAGCAGTTATAGGGGGTACACTGAAGCTTTCTTT.

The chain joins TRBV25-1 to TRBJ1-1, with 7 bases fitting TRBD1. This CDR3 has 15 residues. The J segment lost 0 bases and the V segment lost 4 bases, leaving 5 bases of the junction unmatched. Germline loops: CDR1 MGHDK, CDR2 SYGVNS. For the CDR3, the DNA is TGTGCCAGCAGTGTAGGGGACAGACTGAACACTGAAGCTTTCTTT. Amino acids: CASSVGDRLNTEAFF. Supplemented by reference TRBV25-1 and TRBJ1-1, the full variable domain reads EADIYQTPRYLVIGTGKKITLECSQTMGHDKMYWYQQDPGMELHLIHYSYGVNSTEKGDLSSESTVSRIRTEHFPLTLESARPSHTSQYLCASSVGDRLNTEAFFGQGTRLTVV.

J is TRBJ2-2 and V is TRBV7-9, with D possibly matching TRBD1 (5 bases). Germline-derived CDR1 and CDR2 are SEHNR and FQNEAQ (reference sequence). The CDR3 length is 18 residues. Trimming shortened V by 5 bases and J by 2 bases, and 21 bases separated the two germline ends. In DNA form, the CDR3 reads TGTGCCAGCAGCCGAATGCCCAGACAGATACAAAACACCGGGGAGCTGTTTTTT. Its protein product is CASSRMPRQIQNTGELFF. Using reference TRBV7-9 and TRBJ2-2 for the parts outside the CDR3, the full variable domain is DTGVSQNPRHKITKRGQNVTFRCDPISEHNRLYWYRQTLGQGPEFLTYFQNEAQLEKSRLLSDRFSAERPKGSFSTLEIQRTEQGDSAMYLCASSRMPRQIQNTGELFFGEGSRLTVL.

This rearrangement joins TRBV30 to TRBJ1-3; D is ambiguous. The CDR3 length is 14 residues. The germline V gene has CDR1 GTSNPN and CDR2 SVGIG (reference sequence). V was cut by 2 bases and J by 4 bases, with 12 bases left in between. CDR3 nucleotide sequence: TGTGCCTGGAGTCGATGGACGGCCGGAAACACCATATATTTT. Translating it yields CAWSRWTAGNTIYF.

The CDR3 loop reads CASSQDGLSTDTQYF. The CDR3 DNA sequence: TGCGCCAGCAGCCAAGACGGCCTAAGCACAGATACGCAGTATTTT. This chain connects TRBV4-1 to TRBJ2-3; D ambiguous. The V end was cut by 0 bases, the J end by 0 bases, with 7 bases between. Germline V lookup: CDR1 MGHRA, CDR2 YSYEKL. The CDR3 extends over 15 amino acids.

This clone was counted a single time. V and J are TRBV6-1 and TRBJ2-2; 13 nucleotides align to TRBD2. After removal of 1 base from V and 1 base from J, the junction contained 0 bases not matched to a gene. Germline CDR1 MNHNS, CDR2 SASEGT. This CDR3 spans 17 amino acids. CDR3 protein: CASSEGTSGGNTGELFF. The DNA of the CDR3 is TGTGCCAGCAGTGAAGGGACTAGCGGGGGGAACACCGGGGAGCTGTTTTTT.

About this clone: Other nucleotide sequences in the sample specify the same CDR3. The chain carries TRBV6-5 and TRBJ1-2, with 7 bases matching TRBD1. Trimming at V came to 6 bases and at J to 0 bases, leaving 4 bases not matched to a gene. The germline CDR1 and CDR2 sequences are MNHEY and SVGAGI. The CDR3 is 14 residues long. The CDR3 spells CASSRQGANYGYTF. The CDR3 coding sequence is TGTGCCAGCAGCCGACAGGGAGCTAACTATGGCTACACCTTC.

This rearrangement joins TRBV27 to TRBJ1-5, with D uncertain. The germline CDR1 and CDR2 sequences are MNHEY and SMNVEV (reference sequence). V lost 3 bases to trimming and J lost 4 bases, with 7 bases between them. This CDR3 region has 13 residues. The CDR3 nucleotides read TGTGCCAGCAGTTTGGATGGTAATCAGCCCCAGCATTTT. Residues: CASSLDGNQPQHF.

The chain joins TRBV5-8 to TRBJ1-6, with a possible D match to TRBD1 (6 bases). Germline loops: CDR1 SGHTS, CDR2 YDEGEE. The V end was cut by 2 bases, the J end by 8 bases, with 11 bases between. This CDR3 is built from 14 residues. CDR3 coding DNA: TGTGCCAGCAGCTTAGGGGGGAAGGATTCACCCCTCCACTTT. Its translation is CASSLGGKDSPLHF.

The CDR3 spells CAWGTGGSTDTQYF. In DNA, the CDR3 is TGTGCCTGGGGGACAGGGGGCTCGACAGATACGCAGTATTTT. V gene TRBV30 combines with J gene TRBJ2-3; 12 nucleotides align to TRBD1. The CDR3 covers 14 residues. CDR1 GTSNPN and CDR2 SVGIG come from the germline V gene (reference sequence). V was clipped by 5 bases and J by 3 bases; unmatched bases: 3.

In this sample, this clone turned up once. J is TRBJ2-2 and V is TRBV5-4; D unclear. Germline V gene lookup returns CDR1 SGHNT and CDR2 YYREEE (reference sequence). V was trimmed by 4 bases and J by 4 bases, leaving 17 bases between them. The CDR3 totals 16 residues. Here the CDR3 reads CASSPNGRRITGELFF. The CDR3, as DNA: TGTGCCAGCAGCCCCAACGGACGCCGCATCACCGGGGAGCTGTTTTTT.

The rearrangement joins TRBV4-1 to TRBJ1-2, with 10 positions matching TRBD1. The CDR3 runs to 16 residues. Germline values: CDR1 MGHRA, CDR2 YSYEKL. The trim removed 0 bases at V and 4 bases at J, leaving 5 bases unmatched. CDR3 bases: TGCGCCAGCAGCCAAGATGAGACAGGGGGCGTCTATGGCTACACCTTC. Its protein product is CASSQDETGGVYGYTF.

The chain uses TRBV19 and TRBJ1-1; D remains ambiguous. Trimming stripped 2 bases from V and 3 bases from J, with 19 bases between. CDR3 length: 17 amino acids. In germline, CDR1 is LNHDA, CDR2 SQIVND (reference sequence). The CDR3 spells CASSILLTARSDTEAFF. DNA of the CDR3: TGTGCCAGTAGTATACTTTTAACAGCGCGTTCGGACACTGAAGCTTTCTTT.

CDR3 sequence: CASSLWKTGGTEAFF. The CDR3 DNA reads TGTGCCAGCAGCTTATGGAAGACCGGCGGAACTGAAGCTTTCTTT. This rearrangement joins TRBV7-9 to TRBJ1-1; D ambiguous. This CDR3 has 15 residues. The V end lost 2 bases, the J end lost 5 bases, and 15 bases lay between the germline ends. Germline loops: CDR1 SEHNR, CDR2 FQNEAQ (reference sequence).

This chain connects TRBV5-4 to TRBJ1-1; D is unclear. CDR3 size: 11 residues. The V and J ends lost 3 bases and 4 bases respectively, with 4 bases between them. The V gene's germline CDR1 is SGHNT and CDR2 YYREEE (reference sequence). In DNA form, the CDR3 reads TGTGCCAGCAGCTGGACCACTGAAGCTTTCTTT. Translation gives CASSWTTEAFF.

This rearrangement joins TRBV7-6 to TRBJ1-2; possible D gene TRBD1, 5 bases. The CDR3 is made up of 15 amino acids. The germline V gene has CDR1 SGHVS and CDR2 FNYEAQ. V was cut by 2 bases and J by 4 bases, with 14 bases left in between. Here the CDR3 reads CASSLYSSTGYGYTF. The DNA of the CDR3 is TGTGCCAGCAGCTTATACTCCTCAACAGGCTATGGCTACACCTTC.

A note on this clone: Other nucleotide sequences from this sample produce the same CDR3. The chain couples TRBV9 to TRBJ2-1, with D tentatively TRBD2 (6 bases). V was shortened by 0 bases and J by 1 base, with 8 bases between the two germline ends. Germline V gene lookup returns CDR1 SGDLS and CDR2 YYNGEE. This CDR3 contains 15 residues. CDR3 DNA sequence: TGTGCCAGCAGCGTAGGGGCGGGGTCCTACAATGAGCAGTTCTTC. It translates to CASSVGAGSYNEQFF.

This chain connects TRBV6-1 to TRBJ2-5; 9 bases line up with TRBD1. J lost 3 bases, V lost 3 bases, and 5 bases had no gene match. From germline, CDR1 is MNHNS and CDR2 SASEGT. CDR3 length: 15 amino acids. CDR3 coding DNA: TGTGCCAGCAGTGATTGGGGACAGGGAGAAGAGACCCAGTACTTC. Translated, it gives CASSDWGQGEETQYF.